Given below is one TCR beta chain in context. Its specificity is not known. TCRdb redid the calling of the RACE reads with MiXCR, one entry per CDR3 protein. The sample contains under 200,000 distinct CDR3 sequences, around 30% of which appear only once. Indicated time point: patch test 3, about 24 weeks after DPC sensitization. Treatment of the sample: therapeutic diphenylcyclopropenone sensitization with weekly scalp DPC. Total RNA was isolated from unfractionated whole blood. This entry comes from a study of human T cells and chemical hapten exposure. Per germline, CDR1 SGHTA and CDR2 FQGTGA. The CDR3 consists of 15 residues. V lost 7 bases and J 5 bases, leaving 18 bases between the germline ends. The study's findings and limits: No shift was seen in TCRs above 1 in 1000 frequency with DPC sensitization.

The TCR originated in a woman younger than 30 with alopecia areata. Some clones in this sample may be carry-over from other donors' samples. The gene calls are TRBV7-3 and TRBJ2-1, with D hard to call. This material consisted of whole blood, taken in connection with sensitization to the hapten diphenylcyclopropenone (DPC). CDR3 in amino acids: CASIFSPLLHNEQFF. The CDR3 DNA sequence: TGTGCCAGCATATTTAGTCCCCTTCTGCACAATGAGCAGTTCTTC.